A selection of T cell receptor beta chains follows, all from one sample in a study of post-analysis software for immune sequencing data. MiXCR, run by TCRdb on the PCR reads, gives a single entry per CDR3 protein. The sample lists under 200,000 distinct CDR3 sequences, over 25% occurring once. The sample comprised blood. Receptor source: a girl younger than 18 with multiple sclerosis. CDR3s include the opening cysteine and the closing phenylalanine or tryptophan. A D gene is named only where the DNA matches it firmly. Expanded clones are given a class, and other clones once, few, many or no size at all.

j_call d_call v_call clone_size cdr3_aa cdr3_nt
TRBJ1-5 - TRBV7-2 many CASSLNGANQPQHF TGTGCCAGCAGCTTAAATGGAGCGAATCAGCCCCAGCATTTT
TRBJ2-7 - TRBV12-3/TRBV12-4 many CASRSQYYEQYF TGTGCCAGCAGATCTCAGTACTACGAGCAGTACTTC
TRBJ2-1 - TRBV29-1 many CSGRQVGTNNEQFF TGCAGCGGTCGACAGGTGGGGACAAACAATGAGCAGTTCTTC
TRBJ2-7 TRBD1 TRBV6-1 few CATDRENHEQYF TGTGCCACCGACAGGGAGAACCACGAGCAGTACTTC
TRBJ1-5 - TRBV20-1 few CSAREREGQPQHF TGCAGTGCTAGGGAAAGGGAGGGTCAGCCCCAGCATTTT
TRBJ2-1 - TRBV20-1 - CSARDTNSVYSYNEQFF TGCAGTGCTAGAGACACCAATAGCGTCTACTCCTACAATGAGCAGTTCTTC
TRBJ2-5 - TRBV7-2 - CASSLALPGWGETQYF TGTGCCAGCAGCTTAGCGCTGCCAGGGTGGGGGGAGACCCAGTACTTC
TRBJ1-1 TRBD1 TRBV28 - CASGTGTGGTEAFF TGTGCCAGCGGGACAGGAACCGGAGGAACTGAAGCTTTCTTT
TRBJ1-1 TRBD1 TRBV4-1 - CASSLRQGADTEAFF TGCGCCAGCAGCCTACGACAGGGGGCCGACACTGAAGCTTTCTTT
TRBJ2-2 TRBD1 TRBV5-1 few CASSPRQGTNTGELFF TGCGCCAGCAGCCCGAGACAGGGGACGAACACCGGGGAGCTGTTTTTT
TRBJ2-1 - TRBV20-1 many CSALSNEQFF TGCAGTGCCCTCAGCAATGAGCAGTTCTTC
TRBJ1-6 - TRBV2 few CASRLRGEGRSPLHF TGTGCCAGCAGACTAAGGGGAGAGGGCAGGTCACCCCTCCACTTT